The 13 T cell receptor beta chains below were found in one sample sequenced in a study of cytomegalovirus exposure and HLA in healthy donors. PCR used 60 Vbeta primers and 13 Jbeta primers. Sequencing was performed with immunoSEQ multiplex PCR; in TCRdb, only in-frame clones are kept and a portion is missing. The repertoire holds about 60,000 clones, with around two thirds as singletons. Material: PBMCs. These receptor sequences come from a woman in her sixties or seventies in good health and CMV-seropositive.

This clone was recorded a few times. V usage is TRBV28 and J usage is TRBJ1-6; TRBD1 might be the D (6 bases). Looked up from germline, CDR1 is MDHEN and CDR2 is SYDVKM. CDR3 size: 18 residues. V gave up 8 bases and J gave up 5 bases, with 25 bases separating them. CDR3: CASSPRRAWDKNNSPLHF. The DNA of the CDR3 is TGTGCCAGCTCCCCCCGGCGTGCCTGGGACAAAAATAATTCACCCCTCCACTTT.

V usage is TRBV9 and J usage is TRBJ2-1, with 7 nucleotides matching TRBD1. V gave up 0 bases and J gave up 8 bases; unmatched junction bases: 8. The CDR3 contains 15 residues. In germline, CDR1 is SGDLS, CDR2 YYNGEE. CDR3 bases: TGTGCCAGCAGCGTAGGACAGGGACGGGGCGATGAGCAGTTCTTC. Its translation is CASSVGQGRGDEQFF.

The chain uses TRBV5-1 and TRBJ1-2, with 7 positions matching TRBD1. With 4 bases clipped from V and 6 bases from J, the junction kept 9 bases outside the gene matches. The CDR3 is 14 residues long. The V gene's germline CDR1 is SGHRS and CDR2 YFSETQ. For the CDR3, the DNA is TGCGCCAGCAGCCCCGGACAGGTGTCGAATGGCTACACCTTC. Translated, it gives CASSPGQVSNGYTF.

The V and J genes are TRBV10-3 and TRBJ2-5, with D perhaps TRBD1 (7 bases). CDR1 ENHRY and CDR2 SYGVKD come from the germline V gene. Trimming stripped 6 bases from V and 4 bases from J, with 15 bases between. The CDR3 runs 14 residues. For the CDR3, the DNA is TGTGCCATCAGGGAGGGTAGACAGGGAGAGACCCAGTACTTC. Translating gives CAIREGRQGETQYF.

As regards this clone: At one of its ends the junction is not consistent with the germline gene, which may arise from a read error. V usage is TRBV5-6 and J usage is TRBJ2-5; no clear D. This CDR3 has 14 amino acids. CDR1 is SGHDT, CDR2 YYEEEE, per germline. The CDR3 loop reads CTSSLVVVQETQYF. The CDR3 nucleotides are TGTACCAGCAGCTTGGTAGTGGTGCAAGAGACCCAGTACTTC.

On this clone: The sample contains more than one DNA sequence encoding this CDR3. V gene TRBV6-5 combines with J gene TRBJ1-2; TRBD1 agrees at 10 bases. This CDR3 has 13 residues. Germline lookup yields CDR1 MNHEY and CDR2 SVGAGI. The junction had 3 bases not matched to a gene; V was cut back by 6 bases and J by 5 bases. CDR3 loop: CASSRDRGYGYTF. In DNA, the CDR3 is TGTGCCAGCAGCCGGGACAGGGGTTATGGCTACACCTTC.

The V gene is TRBV5-1, the J gene TRBJ2-5, with D possibly matching TRBD2 (6 bases). The germline V and J ends were trimmed by 0 bases and 4 bases, with 13 bases remaining between them. The germline V gene has CDR1 SGHRS and CDR2 YFSETQ. This CDR3 has 15 amino acids. In nucleotides, the CDR3 is TGCGCCAGCAGCTTGGAACCGGGACTTTCAGAGACCCAGTACTTC. Amino acid sequence: CASSLEPGLSETQYF.

The gene calls are TRBV19 and TRBJ2-5; 10 positions agree with TRBD2. This CDR3 comprises 19 residues. V lost 2 bases, J lost 5 bases, and 17 bases stayed unmatched. In germline, CDR1 is LNHDA, CDR2 SQIVND (reference sequence). In nucleotides, the CDR3 is TGTGCCAGTAGTATAAGTCCTGGACTAGCGGTTTATTTTCCGGAGACCCAGTACTTC. This translates into CASSISPGLAVYFPETQYF. Filled out from reference TRBV19 and TRBJ2-5, the complete variable domain reads DGGITQSPKYLFRKEGQNVTLSCEQNLNHDAMYWYRQDPGQGLRLIYYSQIVNDFQKGDIAEGYSVSREKKESFPLTVTSAQKNPTAFYLCASSISPGLAVYFPETQYFGPGTRLLVL.

This clone came up a few times. The J gene is TRBJ1-1, the V gene TRBV6-6; 7 bases agree with TRBD1. The CDR3 extends over 12 amino acids. Losses at the gene ends were 6 bases for V and 10 bases for J; bases not matched to a gene: 8. Germline values: CDR1 MNHNY, CDR2 SVGAGI (reference sequence). DNA for the CDR3: TGTGCCAGCAGACCTGACAGGGTTCGAGCTTTCTTT. Translating gives CASRPDRVRAFF.

This clone was found once. The V and J genes are TRBV7-2 and TRBJ1-1, with D perhaps TRBD1 (5 bases). V lost 5 bases, J lost 6 bases, and 13 bases lay in between. The CDR3 totals 13 residues. Germline CDR1 SGHTA, CDR2 FQGNSA. The CDR3 nucleotides are TGTGCCAGCAGCGTTACAGGCGGCGCTGAAGCTTTCTTT. Translated: CASSVTGGAEAFF.

V is TRBV15 and J is TRBJ2-2, with TRBD1 matching over 11 bases. CDR3 length: 16 residues. V was pared by 5 bases and J by 0 bases, with 2 bases of the junction left unmatched. Germline V gene lookup returns CDR1 LNHNV and CDR2 YYDKDF (reference sequence). This CDR3 reads CATSGTGGSNTGELFF. The DNA of the CDR3 is TGTGCCACCAGCGGGACAGGGGGGTCGAACACCGGGGAGCTGTTTTTT.

This chain joins TRBV4-3 and TRBJ2-5; D ambiguous. Trimming shortened V by 0 bases and J by 1 base, and 12 bases separated the two germline ends. Looked up from germline, CDR1 is LGHNA and CDR2 is YSLEER. CDR3 size: 16 residues. CDR3 region: CASSQDHDTRQETQYF. Here the CDR3 DNA reads TGCGCCAGCAGCCAAGATCATGACACCCGCCAAGAGACCCAGTACTTC.

This rearrangement joins TRBV28 to TRBJ1-1; 7 bases align to TRBD1. Germline V lookup: CDR1 MDHEN, CDR2 SYDVKM. V shed 7 bases and J 1 base; nucleotides not matched to a gene: 9. The CDR3 spans 15 residues. Here the CDR3 DNA reads TGTGCCAGCATCCCGGGGACAGAAGAGAACACTGAAGCTTTCTTT. As protein: CASIPGTEENTEAFF.